This T cell receptor (beta chain) emerged from a study of T cell responses to AZD1222 COVID-19 vaccine. TCRdb's copy holds only in-frame clones and misses some; the assay was immunoSEQ multiplex PCR. This sample has over 80,000 clones, with around 91% found just once. Note on this clone: Its antigen is unidentified.

The junction had 6 bases not matched to a gene; V was cut back by 2 bases and J by 9 bases. Germline CDR1 is MNHEY and CDR2 is SMNVEV (reference sequence). The CDR3 has 15 residues. General study findings and limits: Most donors were white British, females outnumbered males, and clonal diversity was possibly underestimated. Of spike-specific TCRs, nearly half reportedly target regions left unmutated in variants.

The clonotype originates from an adult in good health. The chain carries TRBV27 and TRBJ1-6, with 8 positions matching TRBD1. The sequenced sample was peripheral blood, obtained on day 0 of AZD1222 vaccination. The DNA for the CDR3 is TGTGCCAGCAGTTTAGCCGGGACAGGTACTTCACCCCTCCACTTT. Protein: CASSLAGTGTSPLHF.